The present T cell receptor (beta chain) was sequenced within a study of cytomegalovirus exposure and HLA in healthy donors. Study-level findings and limits: Cytomegalovirus association was listed for around 170 TCR beta chains. There were a few CMV-associated chains whose specificity for CMV antigens was confirmed in vitro.

Trimming took 6 bases from V and 7 from J; bases not matched to a gene: 4. The CDR3 totals 13 residues. Germline V gene data show CDR1 as MGHDK and CDR2 as SYGVNS. The PCR ran on 60 Vbeta and 13 Jbeta primers. Using immunoSEQ multiplex PCR, the repertoire was profiled, and TCRdb retains in-frame clones only, with some absent. The sample includes about 180,000 clones, 70% to 80% of them seen just once. To note about this clone: Its antigen remains unknown.

This chain joins TRBV25-1 and TRBJ1-3, with 9 bases identical to TRBD1. The source of this sequence is a man between 18 and 29 years old in good health and CMV-seronegative. Sample: PBMCs. The DNA of the CDR3 is TGTGCCAGCAGCCGGACAGGGGTCAACACCATATATTTT. It specifies CASSRTGVNTIYF.